This T cell receptor beta chain was identified in a study of memory CD4+ T cells and cytomegalovirus serostatus (dated by TCRdb to the late 2010s). Notes on the research overall: The cohort included approximately 35 healthy adults from Belgium, of whom 9 were CMV seropositive and approximately 24 were CMV seronegative. CD4+ memory TCRbeta repertoires of a Belgian cohort with known cytomegalovirus serostatus were sequenced in order to replicate a published TCR-based CMV serostatus classifier. Overall study results and their limits: Results were interpreted as suggesting that the CMV-associated TCR signature is largely present in the CD4+ memory repertoire. Only CD4+CD45RO+ memory cells were sequenced, in contrast to the original study, which included naive and memory CD4+ and CD8+ populations. Among the 150 or so previously reported CMV-associated TCRbeta sequences, 60 to 85 showed up in the CD4+ memory repertoires, with each one found in between one and five individuals. For CMV serostatus prediction, a median bootstrapped AUC of 0.95 was reached with the original framework, and a median bootstrapped AUC of about 0.89 was reached with a US-trained random forest. On the Belgian cohort, the classifier based on the original framework reached a median bootstrapped AUC of roughly 0.94, with a 95% CI of 0.76-1.00.

From cysteine to phenylalanine, the CDR3 is 13 amino acids long. Only the CDR3 DNA is retained, 39 bases long and in frame from the first base. The germline V gene supplies CDR1 MDHEN and CDR2 SYDVKM. The trim is 3 bases for V and 7 bases for J, with a gap of 10 bases between the germline ends. Notes on this clone: It lacks a known antigen. The record has no base qualities; no much larger clone is one base away.

Genomic DNA was extracted from sorted cells with the Quick-DNA Microprep Kit. TCRbeta DNA was amplified with the immunoSEQ hsTCRbeta kit following the manufacturer's protocol. An Illumina MiSeq instrument was used to sequence the TCRbeta libraries. Concerning the study's data processing: After out-of-frame sequences were removed, under 2.5 million distinct TCRbeta sequences remained, averaging around 67,000 per individual. Each individual was scored according to the count of approximately 170 previously reported CMV-associated TCRbeta sequences and the total productive distinct TCRbeta count. A beta-binomial model was reimplemented in Python, and scikit-learn random forests with default parameters were trained on data from the US cohort. On the Belgian cohort, classifier performance was reported as the median AUC, along with percentile confidence intervals, across 10,000 bootstrap iterations. The clones in this table, taken by TCRdb from immuneACCESS, are in-frame only. Not every clone is retained; where verified, under half of the shortfall comes from an unresolved V gene, and the cause of the rest is unknown. V and J calls and clone size follow that table, whereas D and trimming were derived from the DNA. This sample is represented by around 45,000 clones; around 77% of them were singletons. The top ten clonotypes cover roughly 0.6% of the sample.

Single viable CD3+CD4+CD8-CD45RO+ cells were sorted as memory CD4+ T cells on a FACSAria II. To determine CMV serostatus, a Roche Elecsys assay was used that detects serum IgG against CMV pp150, pp28, p38 and p52. Following thawing, total CD4+ T cells were enriched through positive selection using CD4 magnetic microbeads. The samples came from a different study that was designed specifically to examine the CD4+ T cell memory repertoire. Peripheral blood mononuclear cells were isolated and cryopreserved following standard operating procedures; serum was stored at -80 °C. The staining relied on CD3-PerCP (BW264/56), CD4-APC (RPA-T4), CD45RO-PE (UCHT1) and CD8-Pacific Orange (3B5) antibodies, and Sytox blue was used to exclude non-viable cells.

The sequencing sample was made of memory CD4+ T cells from blood. The receptor comes from an adult in good health and CMV-seronegative. Recombination linked TRBV28 to TRBJ1-3; there is no confident call for the D gene. The CDR3 amino acid sequence is: CASSFGVGNTIYF. DNA sequence: TGTGCCAGCAGTTTCGGGGTGGGGAACACCATATATTTT.